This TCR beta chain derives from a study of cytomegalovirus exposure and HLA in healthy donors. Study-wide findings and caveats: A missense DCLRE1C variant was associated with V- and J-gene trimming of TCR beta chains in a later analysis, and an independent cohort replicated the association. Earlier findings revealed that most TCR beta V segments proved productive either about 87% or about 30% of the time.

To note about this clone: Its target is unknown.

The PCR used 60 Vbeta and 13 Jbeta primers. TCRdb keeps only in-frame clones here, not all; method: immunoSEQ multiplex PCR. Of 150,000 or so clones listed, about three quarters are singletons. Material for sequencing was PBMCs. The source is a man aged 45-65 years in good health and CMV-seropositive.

Written as DNA, the CDR3 is TGTGCCAGCAGCTCCGAAGACATTTCCAATCAGCCCCAGCATTTT. It yields the protein CASSSEDISNQPQHF. The rearrangement links TRBV7-2 to TRBJ1-5; D not certain. CDR3 size: 15 residues. V lost 4 bases, J lost 3 bases, and 13 bases lay in between. Germline values: CDR1 SGHTA, CDR2 FQGNSA. The full variable domain, in which reference TRBV7-2 and TRBJ1-5 provide the parts outside the CDR3, is GAGVSQSPSNKVTEKGKDVELRCDPISGHTALYWYRQSLGQGLEFLIYFQGNSAPDKSGLPSDRFSAERTGGSVSTLTIQRTQQEDSAVYLCASSSEDISNQPQHFGDGTRLSIL.